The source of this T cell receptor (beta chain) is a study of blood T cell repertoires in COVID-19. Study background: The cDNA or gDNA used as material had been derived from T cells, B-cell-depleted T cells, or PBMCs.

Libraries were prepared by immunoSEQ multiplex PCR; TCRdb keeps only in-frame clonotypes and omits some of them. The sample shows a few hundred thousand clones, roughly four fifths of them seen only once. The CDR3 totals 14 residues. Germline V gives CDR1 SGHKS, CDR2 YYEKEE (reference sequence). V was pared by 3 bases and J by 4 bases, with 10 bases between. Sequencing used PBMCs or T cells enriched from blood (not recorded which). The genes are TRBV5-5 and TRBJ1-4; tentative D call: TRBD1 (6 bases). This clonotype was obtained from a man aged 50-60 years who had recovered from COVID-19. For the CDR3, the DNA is TGTGCCAGCAGCTACGGACAGTTTAATGAAAAACTGTTTTTT. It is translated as CASSYGQFNEKLFF.